The rows below give T cell receptor beta chains drawn from one sample of a study of human thymus T cells. Produced via immunoSEQ multiplex PCR; TCRdb's table is partial and in-frame only. The sample consists of tens of thousands of clones, approximately 95% of them appearing once. The sequencing sample was made of thymus tissue. The receptor set was obtained from a girl under three years old with a congenital heart defect but otherwise immunologically healthy. The CDR3 runs from the conserved cysteine through the conserved F or W. The D gene is left open where the match is weak. Expanded clones get a size class; other rows say once, few or many, or leave the size out.

>.|TRBJ1-2|.|TRBV12-5
CASGSSLNYGYTF
TGTGCTAGTGGTAGCAGCCTAAACTATGGCTACACCTTC
>.|TRBJ2-7|.|TRBV7-9
CASSLAPSSYEQYF
TGTGCCAGCAGCTTAGCCCCCAGCTCCTACGAGCAGTACTTC
>.|TRBJ2-7|.|TRBV27
CASSESGARLVYEQYF
TGTGCCAGCAGTGAATCAGGGGCACGATTAGTCTACGAGCAGTACTTC
>.|TRBJ1-3|.|TRBV9
CASSAKGLVRVPGNTIYF
TGTGCCAGCAGCGCCAAAGGCTTGGTGAGGGTCCCTGGAAACACCATATATTTT
>.|TRBJ1-4|.|TRBV5-1
CASSLNGFNEKLFF
TGCGCCAGCAGCTTGAACGGATTTAATGAAAAACTGTTTTTT
>.|TRBJ2-5|TRBD2|TRBV5-1
CASSYGGAQYF
TGCGCCAGCAGCTATGGGGGGGCCCAGTACTTC
>.|TRBJ1-1|TRBD1|TRBV19
CASSPQGLNTEAFF
TGTGCCAGTAGCCCACAGGGGTTGAACACTGAAGCTTTCTTT
>.|TRBJ2-1|.|TRBV7-3
CASSPSRANEQFF
TGTGCCAGCAGCCCCTCCAGGGCAAATGAGCAGTTCTTC
>.|TRBJ2-7|.|TRBV27
CASSPEGYEQYF
TGTGCCAGCAGCCCCGAGGGCTACGAGCAGTACTTC
>few|TRBJ2-5|TRBD1|TRBV5-4
CASSPMSTRSGQHQETQYF
TGTGCCAGCAGCCCTATGTCAACTCGGTCGGGACAGCACCAAGAGACCCAGTACTTC
>.|TRBJ2-1|TRBD2|TRBV10-2
CASSGPGTSIVREQFF
TGCGCCAGCAGTGGGCCTGGGACTAGCATCGTACGGGAGCAGTTCTTC
>once|TRBJ1-1|.|TRBV29-1
CSVPGRGSLNTEAFF
TGCAGCGTTCCCGGGCGAGGATCTTTGAACACTGAAGCTTTCTTT
>.|TRBJ1-5|.|TRBV7-9
CASGGYGNQPQHF
TGTGCCAGTGGGGGGTATGGCAATCAGCCCCAGCATTTT
>.|TRBJ2-3|TRBD2|TRBV7-2
CASSFGTSSTDTQYF
TGTGCCAGCAGCTTTGGGACTAGCAGCACAGATACGCAGTATTTT
>.|TRBJ2-7|.|TRBV27
CASSPGTGGLLEEREGPDEQYF
TGTGCCAGCAGCCCCGGGACAGGGGGATTACTTGAGGAGCGGGAGGGCCCGGACGAGCAGTACTTC
>.|TRBJ2-7|TRBD1|TRBV28
CASNAGTGRREQYF
TGTGCCAGCAACGCCGGGACAGGGCGTCGTGAGCAGTACTTC
>.|TRBJ2-3|TRBD1|TRBV19
CASSILNRDRESDTQYF
TGTGCCAGTAGTATCCTAAACCGGGACAGGGAGTCAGATACGCAGTATTTT